This T cell receptor (beta chain) was captured in a study of cytomegalovirus exposure and HLA in healthy donors (dated by TCRdb to the late 2010s). Context from the whole study: An earlier analysis of approximately 640 of the donors reported more than 250 Gb of sequence data and around 110 million unique TCR beta sequences from 150 million to 200 million T cells. Roughly 300 gigabases of sequencing data and roughly 81 million unique TCR sequences made up an early release that covered several hundred HLA-typed donors. Of the roughly 430 genotyped donors, over 65% fell in the genetic ancestry cluster associated with self-reported Caucasian donors. The study was designed to test whether signatures of past pathogen exposure could be identified by cataloging public T cell receptors. Using immunosequencing, the study profiled T cell repertoires from 500 to 800 subjects and related those repertoires to cytomegalovirus serostatus. A separate validation cohort of roughly 130 different subjects was used in addition to the roughly 720-subject first cohort. High-throughput TCR immunosequencing, statistical association of individual TCRs with disease status, and machine learning were combined to predict cytomegalovirus infection status. In a later analysis, previously published TCR beta repertoires from fewer than 750 donors were re-analyzed and high-resolution HLA genotyping was added so that TCR occurrence patterns could be studied. The later analysis used no new phenotypic data to find candidate immune exposures, relying instead on TCR beta sequences and their occurrence across donors. In an earlier analysis of over 550 of the donors, high-throughput TCR beta sequencing was used to judge whether each TCR beta V gene segment behaved as functional or pseudogenic. Donor age, sex, ethnicity and CMV serostatus were compiled alongside the repertoire data. In a later genetic analysis, genome-wide SNP genotypes for about 65% of the 666 donors were used, and that subset was treated as a discovery cohort. All discovery cohort repertoires had been generated using a single sequencing platform. Class I and class II HLA loci were covered by the typing at four-digit resolution. The number of donors typed differed by locus, with 629-630 for A, B, C, DRB1 and DQB1, around 520 for DQA1, under 610 for DPA1, and some 450 for DPB1. Four or five DR-DQ haplotypes were handled as single units for association and clustering because linkage in the cohort was strong. On average, about 240,000 unique TCR beta nucleotide sequences were sequenced per donor among 300 to 500 genotyped donors of the cohort, with roughly 18% of those sequences being non-productive.

The library was obtained by the immunoSEQ multiplex PCR assay. The multiplex PCR relied on a mix of 60 forward primers for TCR Vbeta segments and 13 reverse primers for TCR Jbeta segments. The CDR3 region of rearranged TCR beta genes was amplified from genomic DNA by a multiplex PCR assay. The Illumina HiSeq System was used to sequence the amplified TCR beta libraries as 87-base-pair reads. Turning to the authors' computational methods: Across the roughly 640 repertoires, a later analysis counted some 80 million unique TCR beta chains, roughly 11 million of which were shared by at least two donors. Raw reads were error-corrected and collapsed into unique sequences by a nearest-neighbor algorithm in which closely related sequences were merged to remove PCR and sequencing errors. V, D and J gene segments were assigned by aligning CDR3 sequences to IMGT reference sequences. For a sequence to be retained, at least a six-nucleotide match to both a V gene segment and a J gene segment was required. Rearrangements were classified as productive when the CDR3 lacked stop codons and remained in frame with V and J, and all other rearrangements were classified as non-productive. CDR3 was defined according to IMGT convention as the region running from the second conserved V-encoded cysteine to the conserved J-encoded phenylalanine. Sequences without an unambiguous match to a single V gene segment were excluded from the earlier analysis of about 640 of the donors. An earlier analysis of some 500 of the donors classified V segments as functional when productive rearrangements were above 56.7% and as segregating when the standard deviation between donors was above 5%. A statistical classification framework was developed to diagnose cytomegalovirus status using the catalog of TCR beta chain sequences. V and J gene assignment, in a later analysis, came from comparing TCR nucleotide sequences with IMGT/GENE-DB human TR gene sequences. A later analysis assigned CDR3 sequences and most-parsimonious VDJ recombination scenarios with the TCRdist pipeline. In a later analysis, each TCR beta chain was defined by its CDR3 amino acid sequence together with its V-gene family, and reads lacking a unique V-gene family were excluded. In a later analysis, several hundred highly shared, low-generation-probability nucleotide sequences were removed to address suspected cross-contamination and a sequencing artifact. A later analysis calculated a clonal expansion index for each public chain from normalized within-repertoire ranks of inferred template counts. A later analysis computed generation probabilities with a VDJ recombination model fitted to out-of-frame rearrangements, and checked the results against IGoR. In a later analysis, hypergeometric tests were used to score TCR-TCR, TCR-HLA and TCR-CMV co-occurrence, with a repertoire-size bias correction applied to TCR pairs. To estimate false discovery rates, a later analysis permuted the HLA or CMV assignments 20 times. In a later analysis, co-occurring TCRs were grouped using DBSCAN, and TCRdist sequence similarity was added for clustering within HLA-allele-positive subsets. For co-occurrence clustering, repertoires with fewer than 30,000 or more than 120,000 public chains were excluded, along with a handful of repertoires with anomalous nucleotide sharing. The table was pulled from immuneACCESS by TCRdb, which kept in-frame rearrangements only. Such tables lose some clones; where checked, under half of the loss comes from unresolved V genes, and the rest has no known cause. From that table come the V and J calls and clone size; the DNA was used to work out D and trimming. The table for this sample lists around 150,000 clones; 71% of them were counted only once. 2.5% to 3% of the sample belongs to the ten largest clones.

Of note for this clone: Its antigen is still unknown. The input lacks base qualities; no much larger clone sits a single base away.

The investigation overall reported the following: Correlated functional status among segregating V segments might be attributable to linkage disequilibrium, but an unknown experimental factor could not be ruled out. CMV serostatus was the only immune exposure information available for the cohort. The study gave a list of under 200 TCR beta chains associated with cytomegalovirus. Only TCR beta chains were sequenced in this cohort, and the absence of alpha or paired-chain data limited detectable features. A later analysis found that HLA-associated TCR beta chains were more clonally expanded and had lower generation probabilities than equally common non-associated chains. Most TCR sequences were observed very rarely across donors, whereas some public TCRs were present in many individuals. In vitro tests confirmed that a few of the cytomegalovirus-associated TCR beta chains recognize cytomegalovirus antigens. Most CMV-associated TCR beta chains appeared to be HLA-restricted in a later analysis, and the HLA associations seemed to be driven largely by CMV exposure. Assigning TCR associations to individual alleles was difficult when HLA alleles, especially DR and DQ, strongly co-occurred. A further reported finding was that TCR beta sequences accurately predicted the HLA-A and HLA-B alleles for most subjects in the first cohort. A group of highly shared sequence variants was considered likely to be a technical artifact of the sequencing pipeline. V-gene and J-gene trimming of TCR beta chains was associated with a missense DCLRE1C variant in a later genetic analysis, and the association was replicated in an independent cohort. According to the authors, the approach could potentially be generalized to other disease states and immunological phenotypes. In a later analysis, about 16,000 TCR beta sequences were associated with specific HLA alleles at a false discovery rate of 0.05. An earlier analysis of some 560 of the donors showed that most TCR beta V segments appeared in productive rearrangements either about 87% or about 30% of the time, which broadly matched IMGT annotations. Because the 87-base-pair reads could not distinguish some IMGT-functional V segments, including TRBV6-2 and TRBV6-3, those segments were excluded. Compared with the roughly 720-donor mean, donors in an Asian-associated ancestry cluster had fewer N-insertions in productive TCRs, according to a later genetic analysis. Because some donors lacked HLA typing at each locus, the association tests relied only on the typed subset. In a later analysis, several top co-occurrence clusters were reported to appear linked to parvovirus B19, influenza, CMV and Epstein-Barr virus. The earlier analysis of 587 of the donors excluded fewer than 20 rarely observed V segments, including chromosome 9 orphons, because counts were too low. Presence/absence analyses assumed roughly uniform sequencing depth across donors, an assumption that may not hold. A later analysis found that TCR association rates varied across HLA loci, with DRB1 alleles showing the most associated TCRs and HLA-C alleles the fewest. The classifier was reported to diagnose cytomegalovirus status with high specificity and sensitivity in both the original and validation cohorts.

Counted from cysteine to phenylalanine, this CDR3 has 14 amino acids. The sequence is cut down to CDR3 DNA, 42 bases in frame from base 1. The germline ends are 13 bases apart after V is trimmed by 0 bases and J by 8 bases. CDR1 and CDR2, looked up from the germline V gene (reference sequence), are SEHNR and FQNEAQ. The cohort consisted of hundreds of healthy bone marrow donors. At the time of sampling, all cohort members were nominally healthy, though unrecorded immune exposures were likely present. The donor was CMV seronegative and was included in the group of a few hundred seronegative cohort members. A peripheral blood sample was collected from each donor, and TCR beta sequencing was performed on peripheral blood mononuclear cells. The Qiagen DNeasy Blood Extraction Kit was used to extract genomic DNA from the blood cell samples.

The chain is made from TRBV7-9 and TRBJ1-2; D gene: possibly TRBD1, on 5 matching bases. This sequence was found in a woman aged 25 to 45 in good health and CMV-seronegative. Source material: PBMCs. The sequenced DNA: TGTGCCAGCAGCTTAGCGCTGACAACAGGAGGCTACACCTTC. This sequence encodes CASSLALTTGGYTF.